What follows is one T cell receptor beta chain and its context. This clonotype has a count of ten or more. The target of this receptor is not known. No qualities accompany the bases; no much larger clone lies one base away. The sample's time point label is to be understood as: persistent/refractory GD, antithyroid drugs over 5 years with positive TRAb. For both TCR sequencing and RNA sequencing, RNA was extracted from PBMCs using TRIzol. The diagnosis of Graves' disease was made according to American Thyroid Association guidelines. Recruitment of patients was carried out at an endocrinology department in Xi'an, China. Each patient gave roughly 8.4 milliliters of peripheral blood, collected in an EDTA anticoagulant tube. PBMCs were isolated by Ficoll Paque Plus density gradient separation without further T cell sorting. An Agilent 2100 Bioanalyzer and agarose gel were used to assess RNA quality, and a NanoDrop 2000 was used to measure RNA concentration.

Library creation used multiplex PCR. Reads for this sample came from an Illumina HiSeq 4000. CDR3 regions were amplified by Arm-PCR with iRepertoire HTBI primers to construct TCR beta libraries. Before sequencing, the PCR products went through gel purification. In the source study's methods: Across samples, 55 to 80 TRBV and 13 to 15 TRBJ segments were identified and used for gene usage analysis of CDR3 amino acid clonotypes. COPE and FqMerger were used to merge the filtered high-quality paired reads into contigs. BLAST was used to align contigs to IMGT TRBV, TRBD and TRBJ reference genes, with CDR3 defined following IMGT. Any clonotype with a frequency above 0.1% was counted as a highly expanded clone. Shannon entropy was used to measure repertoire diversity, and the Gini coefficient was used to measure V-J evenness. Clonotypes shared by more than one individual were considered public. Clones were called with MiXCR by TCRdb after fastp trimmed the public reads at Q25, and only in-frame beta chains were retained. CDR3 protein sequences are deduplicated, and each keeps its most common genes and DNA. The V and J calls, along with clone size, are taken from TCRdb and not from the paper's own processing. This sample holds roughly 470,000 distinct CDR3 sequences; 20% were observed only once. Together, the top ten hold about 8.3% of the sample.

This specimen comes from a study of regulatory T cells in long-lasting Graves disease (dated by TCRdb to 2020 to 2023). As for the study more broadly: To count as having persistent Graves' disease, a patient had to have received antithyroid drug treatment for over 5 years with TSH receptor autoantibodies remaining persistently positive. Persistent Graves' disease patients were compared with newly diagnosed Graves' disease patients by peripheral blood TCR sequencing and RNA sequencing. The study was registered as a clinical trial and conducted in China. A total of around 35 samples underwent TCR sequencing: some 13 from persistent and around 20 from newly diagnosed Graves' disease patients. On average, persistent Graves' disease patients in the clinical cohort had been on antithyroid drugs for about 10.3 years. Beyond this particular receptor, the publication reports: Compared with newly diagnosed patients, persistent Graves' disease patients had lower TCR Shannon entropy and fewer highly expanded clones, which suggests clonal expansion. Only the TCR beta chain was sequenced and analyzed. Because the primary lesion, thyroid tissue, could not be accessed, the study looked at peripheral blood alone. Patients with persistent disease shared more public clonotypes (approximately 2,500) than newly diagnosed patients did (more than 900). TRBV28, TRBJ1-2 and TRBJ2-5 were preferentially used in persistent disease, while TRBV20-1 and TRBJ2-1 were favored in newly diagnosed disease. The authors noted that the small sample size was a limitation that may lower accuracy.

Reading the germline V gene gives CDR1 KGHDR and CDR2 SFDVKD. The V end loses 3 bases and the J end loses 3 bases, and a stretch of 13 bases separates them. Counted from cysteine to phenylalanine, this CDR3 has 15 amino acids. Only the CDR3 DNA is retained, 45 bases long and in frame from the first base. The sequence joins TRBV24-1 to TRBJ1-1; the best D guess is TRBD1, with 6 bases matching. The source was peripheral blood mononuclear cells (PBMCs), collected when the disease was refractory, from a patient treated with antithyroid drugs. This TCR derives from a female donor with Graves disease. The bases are TGTGCCACCAGTGATCCCAGGGGAATGGACACTGAAGCTTTCTTT. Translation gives CATSDPRGMDTEAFF.